This entry lists 26 T cell receptor beta chains sequenced from one sample in a study of blood T cell repertoires in COVID-19. Assay used: immunoSEQ multiplex PCR; TCRdb lists only in-frame clones, some missing. The table lists over 200,000 clones, about nine tenths of them singletons. The specimen sequenced was PBMCs or T cells enriched from blood (not recorded which). These TCRs come from a woman aged 45-65 years in a cohort exposed to, infected with or recovered from COVID-19 (not recorded which).

This chain connects TRBV21-1 to TRBJ2-7; TRBD1, the D gene given by the table, was not confirmed from the DNA. TRBV21-1 is designated a pseudogene. The length of the CDR3 is 12 residues. As DNA, the CDR3 is TGTGCCATCACCGACAGAGACCACGAGCAGTACTTC. Translated, it gives CAITDRDHEQYF.

V usage is TRBV19 and J usage is TRBJ2-7, with TRBD2 matching over 8 bases. Germline CDR1 is LNHDA and CDR2 is SQIVND (reference sequence). The CDR3 loop spans 14 amino acids. V shed 3 bases, J shed 2 bases, and the junction held 3 bases outside the gene matches. In nucleotides, the CDR3 is TGTGCCAGTAGTATCCCGGGGGGGGCCTACGAGCAGTACTTC. It codes for CASSIPGGAYEQYF.

This clone has a single count. The V and J genes are TRBV10-2 and TRBJ2-1; D possibly corresponds to TRBD1 (5 bases). In germline, CDR1 is WSHSY, CDR2 SAAADI. The CDR3 consists of 14 residues. Trimming removed 7 bases at V and 0 bases at J, with 10 bases between. CDR3 protein: CASTAGLSYNEQFF. As DNA, the CDR3 is TGCGCCAGCACTGCAGGGCTCTCCTACAATGAGCAGTTCTTC.

The V gene is TRBV4-3, the J gene TRBJ1-3; D is unresolved. From germline, CDR1 is LGHNA and CDR2 YSLEER. Trimming took 0 bases from V and 9 from J, leaving 9 bases between them. The CDR3 is made up of 13 amino acids. The CDR3 sequence is CASSQDEGGTIYF. In DNA, the CDR3 is TGCGCCAGCAGCCAAGATGAGGGAGGCACCATATATTTT.

The gene calls are TRBV21-1 and TRBJ2-7; TRBD2, the table's D call, lacks a check against the DNA. TRBV21-1 constitutes a pseudogene. The CDR3 is 17 amino acids. The CDR3, as DNA: TGTGCCAGCAGCACAGGGACTAGCGGTTCAGCGCTCTACGAGCAGTACTTC. Residues: CASSTGTSGSALYEQYF.

V is TRBV27 and J is TRBJ2-7; 7 bases align to TRBD2. The trim removed 5 bases at V and 0 bases at J, leaving 7 bases unmatched. The CDR3 covers 15 residues. In germline, CDR1 is MNHEY, CDR2 SMNVEV (reference sequence). DNA for the CDR3: TGTGCCAGCAGTGGGAATGGACTAGGCTCCTACGAGCAGTACTTC. Translated: CASSGNGLGSYEQYF.

The gene calls are TRBV30 and TRBJ2-7; the D is unclear. The V gene's germline CDR1 is GTSNPN and CDR2 SVGIG (reference sequence). This CDR3 region has 15 residues. Trimming removed 1 base from V and 2 bases from J, with 15 bases in between. The CDR3 DNA follows: TGTGCCTGGAGTGGTCCGCCAGTATCAACCTACGAGCAGTACTTC. It specifies CAWSGPPVSTYEQYF.

About this clone itself: Germline is not matched at one junction end, which may reflect a read error. The chain links TRBV7-9 to TRBJ1-1, with 8 positions matching TRBD1. The CDR3 totals 15 residues. The germline CDR1 and CDR2 sequences are SEHNR and FQNEAQ (reference sequence). The CDR3 is CASSKGQGLKTEAFF. DNA for the CDR3: TGTGCCAGCAGCAAAGGACAGGGTCTGAAGACTGAAGCTTTCTTT. Full variable domain (remainder filled in from reference TRBV7-9 and TRBJ1-1): DTGVSQNPRHKITKRGQNVTFRCDPISEHNRLYWYRQTLGQGPEFLTYFQNEAQLEKSRLLSDRFSAERPKGSFSTLEIQRTEQGDSAMYLCASSKGQGLKTEAFFGQGTRLTVV.

The chain links TRBV11-3 to TRBJ2-1; the match to TRBD2 covers 7 bases. Germline trimming cut 3 bases from V and 6 bases from J; bases unmatched to any gene: 5. Germline-derived CDR1 and CDR2 are SGHNT and YENEEA. CDR3 size: 14 residues. The CDR3 DNA sequence: TGTGCCAGCAGCTTGGGACTAAACCCCAATGAGCAGTTCTTC. Amino acids: CASSLGLNPNEQFF. Together with reference TRBV11-3 and TRBJ2-1, the CDR3 gives the full variable domain: EAGVVQSPRYKIIEKKQPVAFWCNPISGHNTLYWYLQNLGQGPELLIRYENEEAVDDSQLPKDRFSAERLKGVDSTLKIQPAELGDSAVYLCASSLGLNPNEQFFGPGTRLTVL.

The J gene is TRBJ2-7, the V gene TRBV6-1; 9 nucleotides agree with TRBD1. The CDR3 sequence is 15 residues long. Germline CDR1 is MNHNS and CDR2 is SASEGT. V was clipped by 6 bases and J by 4 bases; unmatched bases: 10. The CDR3 here is CASSDRQGGGYEQYF. DNA of the CDR3: TGTGCCAGCAGCGATCGACAGGGGGGAGGTTACGAGCAGTACTTC.

This clone was found once. The rearrangement links TRBV6-5 to TRBJ2-7; 7 bases fit TRBD1. Germline trimming cut 11 bases from V and 3 bases from J; bases unmatched to any gene: 10. Germline V gene lookup returns CDR1 MNHEY and CDR2 SVGAGI. The CDR3 loop spans 13 amino acids. The CDR3, as DNA: TGTGCCTTACCCGGACAGGCAGGCTACGAGCAGTACTTC. As protein: CALPGQAGYEQYF.

This rearrangement joins TRBV18 to TRBJ1-4, with a tentative D call TRBD1 (6 bases). Trimming took off 4 bases at V and 6 bases at J, with 12 bases between the two ends. The germline V gene has CDR1 KGHSH and CDR2 LQKENI. The CDR3 has 14 amino acids. CDR3 DNA: TGTGCCAGCTCACTTGACAGGCCCTATGAAAAACTGTTTTTT. Encoded protein: CASSLDRPYEKLFF. The full variable domain, rest sourced from reference TRBV18 and TRBJ1-4, is NAGVMQNPRHLVRRRGQEARLRCSPMKGHSHVYWYRQLPEEGLKFMVYLQKENIIDESGMPKERFSAEFPKEGPSILRIQQVVRGDSAAYFCASSLDRPYEKLFFGSGTQLSVL.

The V gene is TRBV5-1, the J gene TRBJ1-3; the D gene is possibly TRBD1 (5 bases). This CDR3 spans 13 amino acids. Trimming removed 7 bases at V and 7 bases at J, with 15 bases between. The germline gives CDR1 SGHRS, CDR2 YFSETQ. CDR3 amino acids: CASSYAGGNTIYF. DNA of the CDR3: TGCGCCAGCTCGTACGCCGGGGGGAACACCATATATTTT.

J is TRBJ1-2 and V is TRBV19; D is unresolved. Looked up from germline, CDR1 is LNHDA and CDR2 is SQIVND (reference sequence). V dropped 6 bases and J dropped 4 bases, with 15 bases sitting between them. The CDR3 loop spans 14 amino acids. This chain's CDR3 is CASRDTGRAYGYTF. Written as DNA, the CDR3 is TGTGCCAGTAGGGATACCGGGAGGGCCTATGGCTACACCTTC.

This clone showed up just a few times. The chain employs TRBV11-3 and TRBJ2-3, with 7 bases matching TRBD2. CDR1 SGHNT and CDR2 YENEEA come from the germline V gene. V dropped 5 bases and J dropped 6; count of bases not matched to a gene: 8. This CDR3 is built from 14 residues. The DNA for the CDR3 is TGTGCCAGCAGCCGAAGGGCGGGGGTGGATACGCAGTATTTT. Its translation is CASSRRAGVDTQYF.

J is TRBJ2-5 and V is TRBV6-5, with 7 bases that match TRBD2. V lost 2 bases, J lost 4 bases, and 1 base stayed unmatched. This CDR3 has 13 amino acids. CDR1 is MNHEY and CDR2 is SVGAGI in the germline V gene. Written as DNA, the CDR3 is TGTGCCAGCAGTTACGGGACTACAGAGACCCAGTACTTC. Translated, it gives CASSYGTTETQYF.

The genes are TRBV29-1 and TRBJ2-7; 8 nucleotides line up with TRBD1. This CDR3 spans 14 amino acids. J gave up 5 bases and V 6 bases, and 12 bases lay outside the gene matches. The germline CDR1 and CDR2 sequences are SQVTM and ANQGSEA. Here the CDR3 DNA reads TGCAGCGTGAGACACCCGGACAGGGAAGACGAGCAGTACTTC. Its translation: CSVRHPDREDEQYF.

This clone was seen just once. The rearrangement links TRBV4-3 to TRBJ1-1; 10 bases line up with TRBD1. The CDR3 sequence is 18 residues long. V lost 0 bases and J lost 0; bases outside the gene matches: 7. The germline gives CDR1 LGHNA, CDR2 YSLEER. CDR3 bases: TGCGCCAGCAGCCAAGATGGCTTCGGGACAGGGGTGAACACTGAAGCTTTCTTT. It codes for CASSQDGFGTGVNTEAFF.

The chain employs TRBV24-1 and TRBJ2-7, with D possibly matching TRBD1 (6 bases). The V end was cut by 4 bases, the J end by 5 bases, with 11 bases between. CDR3 size: 13 residues. Per germline, CDR1 KGHDR and CDR2 SFDVKD. The DNA for the CDR3 is TGTGCCACCAGTGACAGACAGGTGGACGAGCAGTACTTC. Protein product: CATSDRQVDEQYF.

The rearrangement links TRBV3-1 (or the pseudogene TRBV3-2) to TRBJ2-5; 7 bases are shared with TRBD1. Germline assignment: CDR1 LGHDT and CDR2 YNNKEL (reference sequence). The CDR3 covers 16 residues. The junction had 12 bases not matched to a gene; V was cut back by 4 bases and J by 4 bases. CDR3 in amino acids: CASSPRQGTRGETQYF. The DNA for the CDR3 is TGTGCCAGCAGCCCCAGACAGGGCACCCGGGGAGAGACCCAGTACTTC.

The chain uses TRBV7-9 and TRBJ1-5; D may be TRBD1 (5 bases). Trimming cost V 3 bases and J 2 bases, with 8 bases left between them. The CDR3 contains 14 residues. Germline values: CDR1 SEHNR, CDR2 FQNEAQ (reference sequence). In DNA form, the CDR3 reads TGTGCCAGCAGCTTGACGGGGGGCAATCAGCCCCAGCATTTT. The encoded protein is CASSLTGGNQPQHF.

The rearrangement links TRBV4-2 to TRBJ1-2; D gene unclear. The V end was cut by 0 bases, the J end by 11 bases, with 10 bases between. This CDR3 is 12 amino acids long. The germline V gene encodes CDR1 LGHNA and CDR2 YNFKEQ. The CDR3 DNA is TGTGCCAGCAGCCAAGATTTGGAGAATTACACCTTC. This codes for CASSQDLENYTF.

The rearrangement joins TRBV5-4 to TRBJ2-5; no definite D call. The CDR3 is 11 residues long. Trimming left V 7 bases short and J 3 bases short, with 7 bases between. Germline loops: CDR1 SGHNT, CDR2 YYREEE (reference sequence). The chain's CDR3 is CASVYEETQYF. The CDR3 DNA reads TGTGCCAGCGTGTATGAAGAGACCCAGTACTTC.

This clone was counted a few times. The genes are TRBV9 and TRBJ2-7; D may be TRBD2 (6 bases). CDR3 length: 13 amino acids. The V end lost 7 bases, the J end lost 0 bases, and 11 bases lay between the germline ends. The germline V gene has CDR1 SGDLS and CDR2 YYNGEE. CDR3: CASGGSYSYEQYF. CDR3 nucleotides: TGTGCCAGCGGAGGGTCCTACTCCTACGAGCAGTACTTC.

CDR3 residues: CASSPDGLLNQPQHF. The CDR3 DNA reads as TGTGCCAGCTCACCGGACGGACTACTCAATCAGCCCCAGCATTTT. The chain has TRBV18 and TRBJ1-5; no definite D call. The ends were cut back, 3 bases at V and 3 bases at J, with 12 bases in the middle. Per germline, CDR1 KGHSH and CDR2 LQKENI. The CDR3 totals 15 residues.

The chain has TRBV2 and TRBJ2-3; D remains unclear. V was pared by 4 bases and J by 5 bases, with 7 bases between. The CDR3 runs to 12 residues. CDR1 is SNHLY, CDR2 FYNNEI, per germline. In DNA, the CDR3 is TGTGCCAGCAGTGTAGCTAGAGATACGCAGTATTTT. Its translation is CASSVARDTQYF.